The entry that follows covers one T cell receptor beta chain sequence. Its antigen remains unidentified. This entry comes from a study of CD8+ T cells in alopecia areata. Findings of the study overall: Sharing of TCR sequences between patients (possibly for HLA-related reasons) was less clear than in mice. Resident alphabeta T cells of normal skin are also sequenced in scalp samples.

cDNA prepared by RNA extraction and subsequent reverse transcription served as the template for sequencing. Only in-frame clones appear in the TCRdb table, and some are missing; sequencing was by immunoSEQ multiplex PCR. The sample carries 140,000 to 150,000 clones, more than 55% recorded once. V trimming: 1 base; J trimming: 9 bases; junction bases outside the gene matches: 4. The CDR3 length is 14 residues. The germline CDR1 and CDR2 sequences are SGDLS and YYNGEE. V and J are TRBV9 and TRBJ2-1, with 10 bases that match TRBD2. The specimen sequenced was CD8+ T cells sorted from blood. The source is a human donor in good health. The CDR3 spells CASSVSSGSSEQFF. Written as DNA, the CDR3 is TGTGCCAGCAGCGTATCTAGCGGGAGTAGTGAGCAGTTCTTC.